This T cell receptor beta chain was retrieved from a study of control samples from healthy donors and cancer patients. Germline assignment: CDR1 LGHDT and CDR2 YNNKEL (reference sequence). The CDR3 loop spans 16 amino acids. Trimming removed 5 bases from V and 2 bases from J; junction bases left unmatched: 8. TCRdb's copy holds only in-frame clones and misses some; the assay was immunoSEQ multiplex PCR. The table records 52,000 or so clones, 94% of them present only once. Sequenced material: blood. This sequence joins TRBV3-1 (or the pseudogene TRBV3-2) and TRBJ1-5, with TRBD1 matching over 8 bases. This clonotype was sampled from a young man in good health. As DNA, the CDR3 is TGTGCCAGCAGCTACTCCCCAGGGGGCCGCAATCAGCCCCAGCATTTT. It yields the protein CASSYSPGGRNQPQHF.